A selection of T cell receptor beta chains follows, all from one sample in a study of shared clonotypes between healthy human individuals. Some clones are missing from TCRdb's copy, which holds only in-frame ones; the method was immunoSEQ multiplex PCR. The data hold roughly 1 million clones, with approximately 76% observed a single time. The sequencing input was memory CD4+ T cells sorted from blood. These receptors came from a man between 18 and 29 years old in good health. The CDR3 runs from the conserved cysteine through the conserved F or W. The order of the fields is V gene, J gene, CDR3 protein.

TRBV7-8	TRBJ1-1	CASSLSGPAQVEAFF
TRBV10-3	TRBJ2-7	CAISFGTSGPDEQYF
TRBV18	TRBJ1-3	CASSPRQGATGNTIYF
TRBV5-1	TRBJ1-4	CASSVGQGYEKLFF
TRBV9	TRBJ2-1	CASSVGLPQAYNEQFF
TRBV7-2	TRBJ2-5	CASSRAGAETQYF
TRBV19	TRBJ2-4	CASRTGTIQYF
TRBV12-5	TRBJ1-2	CASGLFQGLYKDGYTF
TRBV19	TRBJ2-5	CASSARGTGRSETQYF
TRBV19	TRBJ2-7	CASSTTSARLYEQYF
TRBV5-1	TRBJ2-3	CASSLGPASGRSTTDTQYF
TRBV28	TRBJ2-7	CASSSTGGGPLYEQYF
TRBV6-1	TRBJ1-1	CASSPQGAAEAFF
TRBV18	TRBJ2-3	CASSPKVAGGPADTQYF
TRBV19	TRBJ1-6	CASRPGSSYNSPLHF
TRBV6-5	TRBJ1-3	CATLRMDTIYF
TRBV7-9	TRBJ1-5	CASSLSSQGGNQPQHF
TRBV9	TRBJ1-4	CASSVDLGNEKLFF
TRBV5-4	TRBJ2-2	CASSLGSLAQNTGELFF
TRBV5-4	TRBJ2-1	CASSGGTGTDNEQFF
TRBV15	TRBJ2-3	CATSRASGSGRSNTQYF
TRBV7-6	TRBJ2-1	CASSWGGGGGRFNEQFF
TRBV7-8	TRBJ2-7	CASSTRLGEQYF
TRBV27	TRBJ1-1	CASSYLGGVNTEAFF
TRBV6-1	TRBJ1-2	CASSDDGKGGYTF
TRBV7-9	TRBJ1-6	CASSLDRGNSPLHF
TRBV18	TRBJ2-7	CASSPATRRDEQYF
TRBV7-2	TRBJ1-5	CASSEGYSNQPQHF
TRBV6-6	TRBJ2-3	CASSYGLAPSTDTQYF
TRBV11-2	TRBJ2-7	CASSLERQSSYEQYF
TRBV27	TRBJ1-2	CASSLGPGQGGYGYTF
TRBV6-1	TRBJ2-3	CATSARGGILSDTQYF
TRBV6-5	TRBJ2-3	CASRGWRGGADTQYF
TRBV2	TRBJ1-2	CASSVRGGEAGYTF
TRBV18	TRBJ2-5	CASSPPGLAGGQETQYF
TRBV7-2	TRBJ1-2	CASSLDSTPAYGYTF
TRBV30	TRBJ1-1	CAWSMGGNTEAFF
TRBV30	TRBJ2-5	CAWSVREGQETQYF
TRBV9	TRBJ2-3	CASSVSSQSSGGRSDTQYF
TRBV27	TRBJ1-2	CASSAPGQGTYGYTF
TRBV19	TRBJ1-2	CASSARTGRSGYTF
TRBV7-2	TRBJ1-5	CASSFDSYGNQPQHF
TRBV7-2	TRBJ1-1	CASSLLGGGTEAFF
TRBV5-4	TRBJ1-1	CASSLRDMNTEAFF
TRBV19	TRBJ2-1	CASSSGTSGRRYEQFF
TRBV18	TRBJ1-5	CASSGQGAGQPQHF
TRBV5-1	TRBJ2-2	CASSLTGTSFAGELFF
TRBV5-1	TRBJ2-5	CASSYGTGRETQYF
TRBV6-5	TRBJ1-2	CASSSGAASGYTF
TRBV18	TRBJ1-3	CASSPSTGSGNTIYF
TRBV7-2	TRBJ2-1	CASSSGKAGQFF
TRBV11-2	TRBJ1-6	CASSLTGPNSPLHF
TRBV10-3	TRBJ1-1	CAISENRGLTEAFF
TRBV28	TRBJ2-2	CASSRKGRVAGELFF
TRBV6-5	TRBJ2-2	CASSYALTGGPGELFF
TRBV9	TRBJ2-1	CASSSRMTSGGYNEQFF
TRBV12-1	TRBJ1-1	CASSHSVGGTNLNTEAFF
TRBV6-4	TRBJ2-1	CASSDWAEGDRHEQFF
TRBV6-5	TRBJ1-5	CASRRYSNQPQHF
TRBV7-9	TRBJ1-1	CASSPMPPVRGHTEAFF